This T cell receptor (beta chain) originates from a study of cytomegalovirus exposure and HLA in healthy donors (dated by TCRdb to 2016 to 2017). Some background on the complete study: An earlier analysis of a few hundred of the donors reported about 280 Gb of sequence data and roughly 120 million unique TCR beta sequences obtained from around 170 million T cells. An early release covering around 630 HLA-typed donors comprised approximately 300 gigabases of sequencing data and about 90 million unique TCR sequences. Of the roughly 400 genotyped donors, roughly 85% fell in the genetic ancestry cluster associated with self-reported Caucasian donors. The study aimed to test whether signatures of past pathogen exposure could be identified by cataloging public T cell receptors. Using immunosequencing, the study profiled T cell repertoires from fewer than 850 subjects and related those repertoires to cytomegalovirus serostatus. A separate validation cohort of about 110 different subjects was used in addition to the roughly 670-subject first cohort. High-throughput TCR immunosequencing, statistical association of individual TCRs with disease status, and machine learning were combined to predict cytomegalovirus infection status. A later analysis re-analyzed previously published TCR beta repertoires from about 730 donors and added high-resolution HLA genotyping to study TCR occurrence patterns. The later analysis used no new phenotypic data to find candidate immune exposures, relying instead on TCR beta sequences and their occurrence across donors. In an earlier analysis of several hundred of the donors, high-throughput TCR beta sequencing was used to judge whether each TCR beta V gene segment behaved as functional or pseudogenic. Donor age, sex, ethnicity and CMV serostatus were collected together with the repertoire data. Genome-wide SNP genotypes for about 65% of the 666 donors were used in a later genetic analysis, which treated that subset as a discovery cohort. All discovery cohort repertoires had been generated on a single sequencing platform. HLA typing covered class I and class II loci at four-digit resolution. The number of typed donors differed by locus: about 629-640 for A, B, C, DRB1 and DQB1; approximately 520 for DQA1; over 600 for DPA1; and about 450 for DPB1. Because of strong linkage in the cohort, roughly five DR-DQ haplotypes were treated as single units for association and clustering. Among roughly 400 genotyped donors of the cohort, an average of 235,054 unique TCR beta nucleotide sequences were sequenced per donor, roughly 20% of them non-productive. On the study overall, not on this receptor specifically: In both the original and validation cohorts, the classifier was reported to diagnose cytomegalovirus status with high specificity and sensitivity. A cluster of highly shared sequence variants was judged likely to represent a technical artifact of the sequencing pipeline. The authors suggested that the approach could potentially be extended to other disease states and immunological phenotypes. In a later genetic analysis, a missense DCLRE1C variant was associated with V-gene and J-gene trimming of TCR beta chains, and the association was replicated in an independent cohort. Some IMGT-functional V segments, including TRBV6-2 and TRBV6-3, could not be distinguished by the 87-base-pair reads and were therefore excluded. Because counts were too low, about 15 rarely observed V segments, including chromosome 9 orphons, were left out of the earlier analysis of about 620 of the donors. In vitro tests confirmed that a few of the cytomegalovirus-associated TCR beta chains recognize cytomegalovirus antigens. In a later genetic analysis, fewer N-insertions in productive TCRs were reported among donors in an Asian-associated ancestry cluster than the roughly 640-donor mean. In a later analysis, 16,951 TCR beta sequences were associated with specific HLA alleles at a false discovery rate of 0.05. A further reported finding was that TCR beta sequences accurately predicted the HLA-A and HLA-B alleles for most subjects in the first cohort. Several of the top co-occurrence clusters appeared to be linked to parvovirus B19, influenza, CMV and Epstein-Barr virus, according to a later analysis. A total of fewer than 200 TCR beta chains were listed by the study as associated with cytomegalovirus. In a later analysis, HLA-associated TCR beta chains were found to be more clonally expanded and to have lower generation probabilities than equally common non-associated chains. A later analysis found that TCR association rates varied across HLA loci, with DRB1 alleles showing the most associated TCRs and HLA-C alleles the fewest. Because some donors lacked HLA typing at each locus, the association tests relied only on the typed subset. The presence/absence analyses assumed that sequencing depth was roughly uniform across donors, and that assumption may not be true. The only immune exposure information available for the cohort was CMV serostatus. In this cohort, only TCR beta chains were sequenced, and detectable features were limited by the absence of alpha or paired-chain data. Assigning TCR associations to individual alleles was difficult when HLA alleles, especially DR and DQ, strongly co-occurred. In an earlier analysis of a few hundred of the donors, most TCR beta V segments were observed in productive rearrangements about 90% or about 30% of the time, broadly matching IMGT annotations. Linkage disequilibrium might explain the correlated functional status among segregating V segments, but an unknown experimental factor could not be excluded. Most CMV-associated TCR beta chains appeared to be HLA-restricted in a later analysis, and the HLA associations seemed to be driven largely by CMV exposure. While some public TCRs were present in many individuals, most TCR sequences turned up only very rarely across donors.

The germline V gene specifies MDHEN as CDR1 and SYDVKM as CDR2. Its CDR3 holds 15 amino acids, cysteine through phenylalanine. The DNA shown is the 45-base CDR3, in frame from base 1. V and J lose 4 bases and 0 bases, and a span of 10 bases separates them. Library creation used the immunoSEQ multiplex PCR assay. A mixture of 60 forward primers for TCR Vbeta segments and 13 reverse primers for TCR Jbeta segments was used in the multiplex PCR. A multiplex PCR assay on genomic DNA amplified the CDR3 region of rearranged TCR beta genes. The Illumina HiSeq System was used to sequence the amplified TCR beta libraries as 87-base-pair reads. On the study's bioinformatics: Across the 640 or so repertoires, a later analysis counted 80 million or so unique TCR beta chains, around 11 million of which were shared by at least two donors. Raw reads were error-corrected and collapsed into unique sequences with a nearest-neighbor algorithm that merged closely related sequences to remove PCR and sequencing errors. Alignment of CDR3 sequences to IMGT reference sequences was used to assign V, D and J gene segments. For a sequence to be retained, at least a six-nucleotide match to both a V gene segment and a J gene segment was required. Rearrangements were called productive when the CDR3 lacked stop codons and stayed in frame with V and J; all others were non-productive. Following IMGT convention, CDR3 was defined as the stretch from the second conserved V-encoded cysteine to the conserved J-encoded phenylalanine. The earlier analysis of 450 to 750 of the donors excluded any sequence lacking an unambiguous match to a single V gene segment. An earlier analysis of approximately 590 of the donors classified V segments as functional when productive rearrangements were above 56.7% and as segregating when the standard deviation between donors was above 5%. A statistical classification framework was built for diagnosing cytomegalovirus status from the catalog of TCR beta chain sequences. In a later analysis, TCR nucleotide sequences were compared against IMGT/GENE-DB human TR gene sequences so that V and J genes could be assigned. In a later analysis, CDR3 sequences and most-parsimonious VDJ recombination scenarios were assigned using the TCRdist pipeline. In a later analysis, each TCR beta chain was defined by its CDR3 amino acid sequence together with its V-gene family, and reads lacking a unique V-gene family were excluded. In a later analysis, 450 to 600 highly shared, low-generation-probability nucleotide sequences were removed to address suspected cross-contamination and a sequencing artifact. In a later analysis, a clonal expansion index for each public chain was calculated from normalized within-repertoire ranks of inferred template counts. A later analysis computed generation probabilities with a VDJ recombination model fitted to out-of-frame rearrangements, and checked the results against IGoR. Hypergeometric tests were used in a later analysis to score TCR-TCR, TCR-HLA and TCR-CMV co-occurrence, with a repertoire-size bias correction applied to the TCR pairs. A later analysis estimated false discovery rates by permuting HLA or CMV assignments 20 times. In a later analysis, co-occurring TCRs were grouped using DBSCAN, and TCRdist sequence similarity was added for clustering within HLA-allele-positive subsets. Repertoires with fewer than 30,000 or more than 120,000 public chains were left out of co-occurrence clustering, as were five repertoires with anomalous nucleotide sharing. TCRdb took over this immuneACCESS table, retaining in-frame rearrangements with V and J assigned. Such tables are incomplete; in checked studies, under half of the missing clones stem from an unresolved V gene, and the remainder is unexplained. V and J calls plus clone size are reproduced from that table; the DNA served to infer D and trimming. Present in this sample are around 150,000 clones, roughly 79% of which were seen just once. About 1.3% of the sample is taken by the ten largest.

On this clone itself: Its antigen target is currently unknown. No quality values exist for individual bases; no much larger clone is one base distant.

The cohort was made up of approximately 670 healthy bone marrow donors. All cohort members were sampled while nominally healthy, although unrecorded immune exposures were likely present. The donor tested CMV seronegative, placing the donor among the 352 seronegative members of the cohort. Each donor provided a peripheral blood sample, and peripheral blood mononuclear cells were used for TCR beta sequencing. Genomic DNA was extracted from the blood cell samples with the Qiagen DNeasy Blood Extraction Kit. The sequenced sample was PBMCs. The rearrangement joined TRBV28 to TRBJ1-5; no D gene is confidently identified. This TCR derives from a woman in her forties or fifties in good health and CMV-seronegative. In nucleotides, the sequence is TGTGCCAGCAGTTCCTACCTTTATAGCAATCAGCCCCAGCATTTT. The encoded protein is CASSSYLYSNQPQHF.